The sequence of this TCR beta chain was determined in a study of CD8 T cells in Susac syndrome. Controls matched for sex and age were healthy donors. With random hexamers, 0.5 to 1 ug RNA was reverse transcribed. Using its own MiXCR run on the immunoSEQ multiplex PCR reads, TCRdb lists one record per CDR3 protein. The data contain 180,000 or so distinct CDR3 sequences, approximately 96% of them singletons. J gave up 7 bases and V 1 base, and 0 bases lay outside the gene matches. The CDR3 covers 13 residues. CDR1 and CDR2 from the germline V gene are LGHDT and YNNKEL (reference sequence). The specimen sequenced was CD4+ T cells from PBMCs. The origin of this receptor is a human donor in good health. The chain combines TRBV3-1 with TRBJ2-1, with TRBD1 matching 8 bases. DNA for the CDR3: TGTGCCAGCAGCCAAGGGACAGGGAATGAGCAGTTCTTC. Its translation is CASSQGTGNEQFF.